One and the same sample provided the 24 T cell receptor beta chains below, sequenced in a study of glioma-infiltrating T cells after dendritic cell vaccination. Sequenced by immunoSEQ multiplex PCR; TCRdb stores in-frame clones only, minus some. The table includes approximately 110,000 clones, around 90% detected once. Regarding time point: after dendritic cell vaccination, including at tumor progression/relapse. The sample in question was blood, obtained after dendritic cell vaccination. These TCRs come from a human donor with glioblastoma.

As DNA, the CDR3 is TGTGCCAGCAGCCTAGCGGGCCGCCTCTCCTACGAGCAGTACTTC. Its protein is CASSLAGRLSYEQYF. V gene TRBV14 combines with J gene TRBJ2-7, with 7 bases matching TRBD2. The trim removed 4 bases at V and 0 bases at J, leaving 6 bases unmatched. Looked up from germline, CDR1 is SGHDN and CDR2 is FVKESK. This CDR3 spans 15 amino acids.

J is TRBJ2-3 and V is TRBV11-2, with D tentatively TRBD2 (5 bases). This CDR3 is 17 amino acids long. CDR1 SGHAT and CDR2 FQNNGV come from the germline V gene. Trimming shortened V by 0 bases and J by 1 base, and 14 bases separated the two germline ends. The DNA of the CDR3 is TGTGCCAGCAGCTTAGATCTGGGCGGGCGAGGCACAGATACGCAGTATTTT. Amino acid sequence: CASSLDLGGRGTDTQYF.

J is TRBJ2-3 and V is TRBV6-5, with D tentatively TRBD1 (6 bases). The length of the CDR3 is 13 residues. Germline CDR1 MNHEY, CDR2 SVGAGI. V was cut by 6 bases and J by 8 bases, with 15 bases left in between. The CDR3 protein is CASRPTGLGTQYF. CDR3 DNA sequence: TGTGCCAGCAGACCCACAGGGTTAGGTACGCAGTATTTT.

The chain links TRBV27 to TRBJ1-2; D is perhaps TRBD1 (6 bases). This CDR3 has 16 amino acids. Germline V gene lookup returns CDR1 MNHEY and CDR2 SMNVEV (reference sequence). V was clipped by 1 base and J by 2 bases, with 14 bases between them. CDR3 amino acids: CASSLYAGRGNYGYTF. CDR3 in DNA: TGTGCCAGCAGTTTATATGCGGGCAGGGGAAACTATGGCTACACCTTC.

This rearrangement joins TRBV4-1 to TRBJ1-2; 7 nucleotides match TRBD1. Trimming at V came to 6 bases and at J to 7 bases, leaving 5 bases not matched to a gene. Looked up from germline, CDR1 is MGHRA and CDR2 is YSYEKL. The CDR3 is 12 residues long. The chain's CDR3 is CASRHRGGGYTF. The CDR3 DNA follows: TGCGCCAGCAGACACAGGGGCGGTGGCTACACCTTC.

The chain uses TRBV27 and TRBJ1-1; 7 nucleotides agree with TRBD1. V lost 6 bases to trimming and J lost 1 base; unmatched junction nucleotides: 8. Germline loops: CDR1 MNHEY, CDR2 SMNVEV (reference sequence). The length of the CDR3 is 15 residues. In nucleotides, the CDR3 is TGTGCCAGCAGACATTACACAGGGGCGAACACTGAAGCTTTCTTT. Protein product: CASRHYTGANTEAFF.

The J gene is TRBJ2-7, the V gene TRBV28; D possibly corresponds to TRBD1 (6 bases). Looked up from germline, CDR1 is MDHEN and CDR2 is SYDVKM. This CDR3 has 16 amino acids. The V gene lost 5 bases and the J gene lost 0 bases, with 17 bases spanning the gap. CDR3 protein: CASSPPIRGSSYEQYF. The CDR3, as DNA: TGTGCCAGCAGTCCCCCGATCAGGGGAAGCTCCTACGAGCAGTACTTC. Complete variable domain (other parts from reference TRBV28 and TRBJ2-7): DVKVTQSSRYLVKRTGEKVFLECVQDMDHENMFWYRQDPGLGLRLIYFSYDVKMKEKGDIPEGYSVSREKKERFSLILESASTNQTSMYLCASSPPIRGSSYEQYFGPGTRLTVT.

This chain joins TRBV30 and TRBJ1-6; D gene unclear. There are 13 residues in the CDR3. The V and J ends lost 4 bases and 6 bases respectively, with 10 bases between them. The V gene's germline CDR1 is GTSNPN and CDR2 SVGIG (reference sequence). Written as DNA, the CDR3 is TGTGCCTGGAATTGGCAGTCTAATTCACCCCTCCACTTT. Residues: CAWNWQSNSPLHF.

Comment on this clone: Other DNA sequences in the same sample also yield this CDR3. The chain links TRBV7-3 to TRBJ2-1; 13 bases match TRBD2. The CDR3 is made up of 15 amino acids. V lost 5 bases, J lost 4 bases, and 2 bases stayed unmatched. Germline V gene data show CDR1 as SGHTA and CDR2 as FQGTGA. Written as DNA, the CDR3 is TGTGCCAGCAGCCCACTAGCGGGGGGGTACAATGAGCAGTTCTTC. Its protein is CASSPLAGGYNEQFF.

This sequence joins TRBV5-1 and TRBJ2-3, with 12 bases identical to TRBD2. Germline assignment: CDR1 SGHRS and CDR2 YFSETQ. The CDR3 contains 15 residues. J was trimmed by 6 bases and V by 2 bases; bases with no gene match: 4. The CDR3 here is CASSLTSGRSDTQYF. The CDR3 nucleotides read TGCGCCAGCAGCTTAACTAGCGGGAGGTCGGATACGCAGTATTTT.

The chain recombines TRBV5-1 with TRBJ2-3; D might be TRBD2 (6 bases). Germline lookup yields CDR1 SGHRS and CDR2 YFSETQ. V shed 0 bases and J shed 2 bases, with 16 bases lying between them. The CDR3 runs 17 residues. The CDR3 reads CASSLAGSGPSTDTQYF. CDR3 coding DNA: TGCGCCAGCAGCTTGGCCGGGAGCGGACCTTCCACAGATACGCAGTATTTT.

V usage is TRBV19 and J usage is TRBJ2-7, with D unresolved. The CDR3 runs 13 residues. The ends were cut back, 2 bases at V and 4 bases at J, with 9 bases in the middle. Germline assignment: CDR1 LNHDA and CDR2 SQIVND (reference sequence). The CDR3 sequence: CASSIPPLYEQYF. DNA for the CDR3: TGTGCCAGTAGTATACCCCCGTTATACGAGCAGTACTTC.

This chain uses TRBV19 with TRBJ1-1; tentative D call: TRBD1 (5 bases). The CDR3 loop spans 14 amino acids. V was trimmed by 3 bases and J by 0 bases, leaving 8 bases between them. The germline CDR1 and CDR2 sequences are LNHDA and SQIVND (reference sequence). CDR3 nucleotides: TGTGCCAGTAGTATGGGGGGAATGAACACTGAAGCTTTCTTT. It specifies CASSMGGMNTEAFF.

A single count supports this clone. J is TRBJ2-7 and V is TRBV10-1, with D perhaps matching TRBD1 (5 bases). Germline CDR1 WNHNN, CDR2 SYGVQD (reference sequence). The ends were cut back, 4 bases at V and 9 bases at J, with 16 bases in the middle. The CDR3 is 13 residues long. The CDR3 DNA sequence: TGCGCCAGCAGTGCGGCAGGGTCGGTTATGCAGTACTTC. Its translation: CASSAAGSVMQYF.

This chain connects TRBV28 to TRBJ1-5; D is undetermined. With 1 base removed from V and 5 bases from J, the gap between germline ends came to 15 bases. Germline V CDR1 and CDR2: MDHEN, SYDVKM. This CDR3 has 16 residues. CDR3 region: CASSLSFVTPDQPQHF. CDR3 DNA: TGTGCCAGCAGTTTATCATTCGTGACACCAGATCAGCCCCAGCATTTT.

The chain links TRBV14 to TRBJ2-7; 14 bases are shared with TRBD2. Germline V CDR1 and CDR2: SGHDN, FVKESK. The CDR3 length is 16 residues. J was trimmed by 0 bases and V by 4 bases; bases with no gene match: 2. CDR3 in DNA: TGTGCCAGCAGCCGTGGGACTAGCGGGAGCTCCTACGAGCAGTACTTC. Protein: CASSRGTSGSSYEQYF.

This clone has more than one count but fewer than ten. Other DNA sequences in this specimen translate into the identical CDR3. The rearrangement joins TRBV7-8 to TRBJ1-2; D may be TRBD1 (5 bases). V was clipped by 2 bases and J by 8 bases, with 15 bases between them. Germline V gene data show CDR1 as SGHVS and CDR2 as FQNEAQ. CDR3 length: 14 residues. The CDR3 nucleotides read TGTGCCAGCAGCTTACTCGGGCAGGGCTTCGGCTACACCTTC. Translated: CASSLLGQGFGYTF.

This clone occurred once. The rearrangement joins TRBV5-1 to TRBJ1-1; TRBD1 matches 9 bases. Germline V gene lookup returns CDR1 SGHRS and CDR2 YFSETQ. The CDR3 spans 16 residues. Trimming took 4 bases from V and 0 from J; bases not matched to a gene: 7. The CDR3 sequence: CASSPTGGGLNTEAFF. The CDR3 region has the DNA TGCGCCAGCAGCCCTACAGGGGGCGGGCTGAACACTGAAGCTTTCTTT.

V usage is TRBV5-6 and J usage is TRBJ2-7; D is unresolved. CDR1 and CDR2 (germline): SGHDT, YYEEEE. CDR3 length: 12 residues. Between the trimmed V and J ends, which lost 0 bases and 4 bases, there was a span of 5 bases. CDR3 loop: CASSLGLYEQYF. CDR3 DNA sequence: TGTGCCAGCAGCTTGGGTCTTTACGAGCAGTACTTC.

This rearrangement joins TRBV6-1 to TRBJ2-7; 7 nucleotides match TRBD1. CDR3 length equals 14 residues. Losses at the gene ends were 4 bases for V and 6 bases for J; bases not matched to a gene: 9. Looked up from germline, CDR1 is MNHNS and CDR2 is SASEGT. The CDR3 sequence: CASSALDRVGEQYF. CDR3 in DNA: TGTGCCAGCAGTGCCCTCGACAGGGTTGGCGAGCAGTACTTC.

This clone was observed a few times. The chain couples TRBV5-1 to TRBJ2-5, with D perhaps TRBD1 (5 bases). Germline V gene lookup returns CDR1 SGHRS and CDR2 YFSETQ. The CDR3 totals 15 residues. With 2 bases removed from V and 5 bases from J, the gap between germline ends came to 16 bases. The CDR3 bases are TGCGCCAGCAGCTTAAAGGGGATGGGAAAGGAGACCCAGTACTTC. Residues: CASSLKGMGKETQYF. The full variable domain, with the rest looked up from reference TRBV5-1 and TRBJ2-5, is KAGVTQTPRYLIKTRGQQVTLSCSPISGHRSVSWYQQTPGQGLQFLFEYFSETQRNKGNFPGRFSGRQFSNSRSEMNVSTLELGDSALYLCASSLKGMGKETQYFGPGTRLLVL.

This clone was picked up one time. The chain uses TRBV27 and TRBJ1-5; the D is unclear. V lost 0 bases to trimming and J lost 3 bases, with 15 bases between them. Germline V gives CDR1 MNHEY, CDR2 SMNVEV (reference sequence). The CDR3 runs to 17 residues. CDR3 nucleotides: TGTGCCAGCAGTTTATCCGGGGATCTGGGAACCAATCAGCCCCAGCATTTT. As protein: CASSLSGDLGTNQPQHF.

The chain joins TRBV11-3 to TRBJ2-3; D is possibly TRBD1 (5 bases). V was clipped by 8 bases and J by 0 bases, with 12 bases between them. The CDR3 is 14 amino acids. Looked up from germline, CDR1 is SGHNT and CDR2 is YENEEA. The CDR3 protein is CASSKGASTDTQYF. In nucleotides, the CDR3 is TGTGCCAGCTCCAAAGGGGCCAGCACAGATACGCAGTATTTT.

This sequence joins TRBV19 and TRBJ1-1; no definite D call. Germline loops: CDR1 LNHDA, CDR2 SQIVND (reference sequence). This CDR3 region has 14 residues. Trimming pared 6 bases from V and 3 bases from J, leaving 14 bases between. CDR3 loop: CASRFGVRDTEAFF. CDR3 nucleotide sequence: TGTGCCAGTAGGTTCGGGGTCCGGGACACTGAAGCTTTCTTT.